This T cell receptor (beta chain) comes out of a study of T cell repertoires in cytomegalovirus infection. About the research overall: Public TCR beta signature analysis indicated the presence of both CMV infection and matching HLA type.

The CDR3 consists of 13 residues. CDR1 and CDR2 (germline): DFQATT, SNEGSKA (reference sequence). V shed 3 bases and J shed 2 bases, with 10 bases lying between them. Using its own MiXCR run on the reads, TCRdb lists one record per CDR3 protein. The top ten clones hold about 14% of a sample with around 300,000 distinct CDR3 sequences, over 20% of them seen once. The material sequenced was PBMCs. The receptor was derived from a human donor in good health (CMV status not recorded). Some clones in this sample may be carry-over from other donors' samples. The chain has TRBV20-1 and TRBJ2-5; D possibly corresponds to TRBD2 (5 bases). CDR3: CSASSGNQETQYF. The CDR3 region has the DNA TGCAGTGCTAGTTCGGGGAATCAAGAGACCCAGTACTTC.